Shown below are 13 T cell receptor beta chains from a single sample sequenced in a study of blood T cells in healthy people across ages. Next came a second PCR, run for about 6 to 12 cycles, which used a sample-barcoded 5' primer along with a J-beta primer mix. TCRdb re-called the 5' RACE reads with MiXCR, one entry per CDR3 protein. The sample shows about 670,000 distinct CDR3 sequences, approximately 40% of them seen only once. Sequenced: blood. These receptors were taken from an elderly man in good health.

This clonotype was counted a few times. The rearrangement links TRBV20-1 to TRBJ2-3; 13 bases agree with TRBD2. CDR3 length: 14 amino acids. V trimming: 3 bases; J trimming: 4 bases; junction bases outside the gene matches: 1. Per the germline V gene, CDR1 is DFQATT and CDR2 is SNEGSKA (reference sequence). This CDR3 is CSARTSGRSDTQYF. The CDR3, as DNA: TGCAGTGCTAGGACTAGCGGGAGGTCAGATACGCAGTATTTT.

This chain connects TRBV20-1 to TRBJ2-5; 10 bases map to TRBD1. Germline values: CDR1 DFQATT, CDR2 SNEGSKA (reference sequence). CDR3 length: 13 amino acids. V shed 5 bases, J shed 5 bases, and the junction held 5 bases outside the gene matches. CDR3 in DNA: TGCAGTGCTTCGGGGACAGGGGCGGAGACCCAGTACTTC. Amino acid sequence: CSASGTGAETQYF.

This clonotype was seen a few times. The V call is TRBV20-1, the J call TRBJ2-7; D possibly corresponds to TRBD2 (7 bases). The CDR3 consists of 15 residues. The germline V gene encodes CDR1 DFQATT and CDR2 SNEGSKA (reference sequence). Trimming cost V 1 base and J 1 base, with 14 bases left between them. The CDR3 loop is CSARAEGGESYEQYF. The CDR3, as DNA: TGCAGTGCTAGAGCGGAGGGGGGGGAATCCTACGAGCAGTACTTC.

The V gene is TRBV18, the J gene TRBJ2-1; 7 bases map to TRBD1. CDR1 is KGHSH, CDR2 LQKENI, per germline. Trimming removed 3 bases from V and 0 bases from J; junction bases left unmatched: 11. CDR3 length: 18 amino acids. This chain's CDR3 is CASSPQGGTASSYNEQFF. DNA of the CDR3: TGTGCCAGCTCACCTCAGGGTGGGACAGCGAGCTCCTACAATGAGCAGTTCTTC.

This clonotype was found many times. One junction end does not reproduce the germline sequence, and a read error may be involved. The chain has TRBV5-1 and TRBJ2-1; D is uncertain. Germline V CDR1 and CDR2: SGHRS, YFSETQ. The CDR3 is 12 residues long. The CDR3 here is CASSRSYNEQFF. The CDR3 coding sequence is TGTGCCAGCAGTCGCAGCTACAATGAGCAGTTCTTC.

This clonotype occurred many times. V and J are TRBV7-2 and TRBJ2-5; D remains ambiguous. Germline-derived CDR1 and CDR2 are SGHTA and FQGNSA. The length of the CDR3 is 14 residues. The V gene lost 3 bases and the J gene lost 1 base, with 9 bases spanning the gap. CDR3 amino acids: CASSFRRSQETQYF. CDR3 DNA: TGTGCCAGCAGCTTCCGGCGGAGCCAAGAGACCCAGTACTTC. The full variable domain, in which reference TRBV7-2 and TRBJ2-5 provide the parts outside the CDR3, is GAGVSQSPSNKVTEKGKDVELRCDPISGHTALYWYRQSLGQGLEFLIYFQGNSAPDKSGLPSDRFSAERTGGSVSTLTIQRTQQEDSAVYLCASSFRRSQETQYFGPGTRLLVL.

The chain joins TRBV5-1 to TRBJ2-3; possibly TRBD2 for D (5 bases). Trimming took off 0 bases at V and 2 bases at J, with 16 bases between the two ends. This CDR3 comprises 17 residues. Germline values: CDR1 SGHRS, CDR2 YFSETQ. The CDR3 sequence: CASSLDGPDSTTDTQYF. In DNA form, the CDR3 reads TGCGCCAGCAGCTTGGACGGCCCGGACTCGACCACAGATACGCAGTATTTT.

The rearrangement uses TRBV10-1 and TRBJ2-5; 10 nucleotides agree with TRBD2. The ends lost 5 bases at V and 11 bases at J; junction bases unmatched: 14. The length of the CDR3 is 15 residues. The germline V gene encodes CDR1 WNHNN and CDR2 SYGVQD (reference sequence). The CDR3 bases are TGCGCCAGCAGTCCGGGGACTAGCGATAACAATGAGCAGTACTTC. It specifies CASSPGTSDNNEQYF.

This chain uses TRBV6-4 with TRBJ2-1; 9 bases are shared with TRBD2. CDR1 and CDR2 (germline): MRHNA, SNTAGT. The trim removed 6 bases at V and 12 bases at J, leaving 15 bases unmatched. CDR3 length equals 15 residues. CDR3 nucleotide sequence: TGTGCCAGCAGCGCTGCACCCGGAGGGACTAGCCGGCAGTTCTTC. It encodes CASSAAPGGTSRQFF.

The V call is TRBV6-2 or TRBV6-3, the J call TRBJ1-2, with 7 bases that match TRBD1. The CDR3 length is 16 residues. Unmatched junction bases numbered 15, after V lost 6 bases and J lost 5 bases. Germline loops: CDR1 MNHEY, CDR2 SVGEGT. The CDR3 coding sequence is TGTGCCAGCAGCTCAGGACAGGCTCTTTCCGTATATGGCTACACCTTC. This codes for CASSSGQALSVYGYTF.

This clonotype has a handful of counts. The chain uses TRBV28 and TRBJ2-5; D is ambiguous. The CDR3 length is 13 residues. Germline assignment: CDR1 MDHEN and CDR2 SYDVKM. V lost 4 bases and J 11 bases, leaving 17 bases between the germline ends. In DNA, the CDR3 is TGTGCCAGCAGTTCCGTGGTATACAATGAGCAGTACTTC. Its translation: CASSSVVYNEQYF.

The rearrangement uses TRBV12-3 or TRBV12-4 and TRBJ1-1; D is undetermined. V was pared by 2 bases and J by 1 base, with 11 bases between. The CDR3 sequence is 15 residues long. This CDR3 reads CASSLNKGANTEAFF. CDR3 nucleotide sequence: TGTGCCAGCAGTTTAAATAAAGGTGCGAACACTGAAGCTTTCTTT.

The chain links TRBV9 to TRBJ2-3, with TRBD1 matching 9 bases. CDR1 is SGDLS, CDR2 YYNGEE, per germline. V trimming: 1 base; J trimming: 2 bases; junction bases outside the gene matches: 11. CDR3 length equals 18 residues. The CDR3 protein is CASSVRFGQGTFTDTQYF. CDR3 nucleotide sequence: TGTGCCAGCAGCGTAAGGTTTGGACAGGGGACCTTCACAGATACGCAGTATTTT.